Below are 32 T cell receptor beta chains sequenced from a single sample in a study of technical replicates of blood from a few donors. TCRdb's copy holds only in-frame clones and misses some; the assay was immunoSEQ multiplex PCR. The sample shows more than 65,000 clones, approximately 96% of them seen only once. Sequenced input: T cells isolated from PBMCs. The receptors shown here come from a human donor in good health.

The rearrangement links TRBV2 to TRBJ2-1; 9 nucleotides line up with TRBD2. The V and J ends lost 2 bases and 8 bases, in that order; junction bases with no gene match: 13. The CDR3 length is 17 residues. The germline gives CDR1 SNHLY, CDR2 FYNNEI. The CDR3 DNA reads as TGTGCCAGCAGTGAAACATTAGCGGGAGATCGAGTATATGAGCAGTTCTTC. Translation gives CASSETLAGDRVYEQFF.

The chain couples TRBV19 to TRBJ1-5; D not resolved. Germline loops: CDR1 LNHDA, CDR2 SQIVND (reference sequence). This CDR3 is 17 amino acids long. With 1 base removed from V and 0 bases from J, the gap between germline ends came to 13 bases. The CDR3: CASSIGAGLYSNQPQHF. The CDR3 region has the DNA TGTGCCAGTAGTATAGGTGCCGGACTCTATAGCAATCAGCCCCAGCATTTT.

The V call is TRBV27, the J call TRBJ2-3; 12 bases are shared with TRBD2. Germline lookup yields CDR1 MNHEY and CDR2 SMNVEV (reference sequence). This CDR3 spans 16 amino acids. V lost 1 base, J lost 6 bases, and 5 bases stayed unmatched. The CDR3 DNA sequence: TGTGCCAGCAGTTTATATGGACTAGCGGGGCCTGATACGCAGTATTTT. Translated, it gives CASSLYGLAGPDTQYF.

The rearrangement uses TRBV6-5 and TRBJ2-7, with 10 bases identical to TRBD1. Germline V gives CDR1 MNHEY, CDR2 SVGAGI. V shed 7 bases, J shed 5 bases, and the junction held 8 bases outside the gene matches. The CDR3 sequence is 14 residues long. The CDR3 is CASIGPGQGNEQYF. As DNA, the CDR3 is TGTGCCAGCATAGGTCCGGGACAGGGGAACGAGCAGTACTTC.

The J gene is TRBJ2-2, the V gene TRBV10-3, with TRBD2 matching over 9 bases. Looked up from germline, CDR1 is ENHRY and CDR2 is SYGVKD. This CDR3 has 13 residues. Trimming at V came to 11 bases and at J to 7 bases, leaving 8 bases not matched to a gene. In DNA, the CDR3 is TGTGCCTCAGGGACTAGCCTGATCGGGGAGCTGTTTTTT. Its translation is CASGTSLIGELFF.

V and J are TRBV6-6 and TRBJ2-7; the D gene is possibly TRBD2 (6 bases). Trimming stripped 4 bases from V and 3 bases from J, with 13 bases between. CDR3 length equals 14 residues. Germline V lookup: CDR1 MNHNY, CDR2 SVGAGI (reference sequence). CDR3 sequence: CASSSISSGYEQYF. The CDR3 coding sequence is TGTGCCAGCAGTTCAATCAGTAGCGGCTACGAGCAGTACTTC.

CDR3 DNA sequence: TGTGCCAGTAGTATCCCAGGTACTCAAGAGACCCAGTACTTC. Residues: CASSIPGTQETQYF. The chain employs TRBV19 and TRBJ2-5; no firm D call. V lost 3 bases and J lost 2, with 10 bases in between. The germline V gene has CDR1 LNHDA and CDR2 SQIVND (reference sequence). CDR3 length equals 14 residues.

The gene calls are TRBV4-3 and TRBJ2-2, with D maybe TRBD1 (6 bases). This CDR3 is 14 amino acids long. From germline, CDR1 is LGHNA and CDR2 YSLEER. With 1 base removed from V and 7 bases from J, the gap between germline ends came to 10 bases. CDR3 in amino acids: CASSQGGLNGELFF. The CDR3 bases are TGCGCCAGCAGCCAAGGGGGGCTGAACGGGGAGCTGTTTTTT.

CDR3 nucleotide sequence: TGTGCCAGCAGCGTAGGAGGGACTTCCGATGGCTACACCTTC. Amino acid sequence: CASSVGGTSDGYTF. The genes are TRBV9 and TRBJ1-2; tentatively, D is TRBD1 (5 bases). Trimming removed 0 bases at V and 6 bases at J, with 12 bases between. Germline values: CDR1 SGDLS, CDR2 YYNGEE. The CDR3 extends over 14 amino acids.

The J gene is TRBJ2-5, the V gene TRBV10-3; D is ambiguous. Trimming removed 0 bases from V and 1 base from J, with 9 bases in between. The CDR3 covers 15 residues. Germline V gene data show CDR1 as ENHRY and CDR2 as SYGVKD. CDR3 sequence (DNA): TGTGCCATCAGTGAGTCGAGAGACTTCCAAGAGACCCAGTACTTC. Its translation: CAISESRDFQETQYF.

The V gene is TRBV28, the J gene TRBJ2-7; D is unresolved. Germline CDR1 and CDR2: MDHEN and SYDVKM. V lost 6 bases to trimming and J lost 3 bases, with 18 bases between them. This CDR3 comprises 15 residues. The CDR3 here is CASRATGHPRYEQYF. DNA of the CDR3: TGTGCCAGCAGGGCCACTGGGCATCCCCGCTACGAGCAGTACTTC.

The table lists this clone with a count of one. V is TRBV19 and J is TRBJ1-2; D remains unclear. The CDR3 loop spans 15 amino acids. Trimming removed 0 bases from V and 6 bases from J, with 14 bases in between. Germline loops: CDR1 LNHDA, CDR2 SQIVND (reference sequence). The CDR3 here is CASSIDPASAHGYTF. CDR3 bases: TGTGCCAGTAGTATAGATCCTGCTAGTGCCCATGGCTACACCTTC.

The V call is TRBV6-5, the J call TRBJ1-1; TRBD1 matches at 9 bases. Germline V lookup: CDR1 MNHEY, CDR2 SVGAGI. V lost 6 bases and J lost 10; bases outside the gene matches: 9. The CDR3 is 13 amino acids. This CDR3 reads CASSPDRGVLAFF. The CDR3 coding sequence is TGTGCCAGCAGCCCAGACAGGGGGGTCTTAGCTTTCTTT.

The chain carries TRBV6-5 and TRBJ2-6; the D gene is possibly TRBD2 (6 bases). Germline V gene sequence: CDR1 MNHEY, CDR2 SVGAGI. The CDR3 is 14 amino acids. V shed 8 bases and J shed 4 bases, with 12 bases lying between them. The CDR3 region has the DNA TGTGCCAGCGCGGGGACGTACGGGGCCAACGTCCTGACTTTC. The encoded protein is CASAGTYGANVLTF.

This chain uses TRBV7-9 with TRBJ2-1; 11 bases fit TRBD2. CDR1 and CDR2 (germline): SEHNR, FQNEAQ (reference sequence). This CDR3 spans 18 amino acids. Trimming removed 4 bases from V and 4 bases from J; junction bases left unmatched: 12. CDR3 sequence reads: CASSSPTSLAGAYNEQFF. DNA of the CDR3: TGTGCCAGCAGCTCGCCCACATCACTAGCGGGAGCTTACAATGAGCAGTTCTTC.

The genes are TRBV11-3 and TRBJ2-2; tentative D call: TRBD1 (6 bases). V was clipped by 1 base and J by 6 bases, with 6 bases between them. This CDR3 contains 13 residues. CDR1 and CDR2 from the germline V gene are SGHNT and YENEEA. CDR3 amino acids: CASSLAGAGELFF. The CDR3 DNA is TGTGCCAGCAGCTTAGCAGGGGCCGGGGAGCTGTTTTTT.

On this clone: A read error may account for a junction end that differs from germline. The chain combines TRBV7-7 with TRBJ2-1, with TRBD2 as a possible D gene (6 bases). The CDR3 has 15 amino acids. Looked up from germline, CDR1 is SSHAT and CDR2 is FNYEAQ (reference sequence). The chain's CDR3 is CASSLGGSGYNEQFF. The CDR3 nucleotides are TGTGCTAGCAGCTTGGGGGGTTCGGGGTACAATGAGCAGTTCTTC.

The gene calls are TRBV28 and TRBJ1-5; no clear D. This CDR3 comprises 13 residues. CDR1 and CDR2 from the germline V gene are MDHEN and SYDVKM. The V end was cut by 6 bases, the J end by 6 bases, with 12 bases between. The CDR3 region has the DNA TGTGCCAGCAGCACGAATGGCCCTCAGCCCCAGCATTTT. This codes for CASSTNGPQPQHF.

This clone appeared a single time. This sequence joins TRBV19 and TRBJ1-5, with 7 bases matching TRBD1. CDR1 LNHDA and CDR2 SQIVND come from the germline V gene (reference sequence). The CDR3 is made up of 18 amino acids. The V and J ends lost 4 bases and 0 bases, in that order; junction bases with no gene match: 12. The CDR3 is CASSSSGTENYSNQPQHF. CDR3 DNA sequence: TGTGCCAGTAGTAGTTCCGGGACAGAGAATTATAGCAATCAGCCCCAGCATTTT.

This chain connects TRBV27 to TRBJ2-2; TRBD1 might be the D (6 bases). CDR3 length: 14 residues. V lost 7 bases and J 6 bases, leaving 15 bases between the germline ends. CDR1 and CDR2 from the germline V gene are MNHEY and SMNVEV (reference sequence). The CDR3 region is CASNLAGAPGELFF. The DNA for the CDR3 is TGTGCCAGCAATTTGGCAGGGGCACCCGGGGAGCTGTTTTTT.

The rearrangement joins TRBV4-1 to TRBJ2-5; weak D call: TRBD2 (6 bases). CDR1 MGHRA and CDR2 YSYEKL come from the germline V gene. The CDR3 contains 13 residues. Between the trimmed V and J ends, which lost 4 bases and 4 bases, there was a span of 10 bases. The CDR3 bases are TGCGCCAGCAGCCTGGGACTGCGAGAGACCCAGTACTTC. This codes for CASSLGLRETQYF.

CDR3 in DNA: TGTGCCAGCAGCCCCGGTGGTCCGGAGACCACAGATACGCAGTATTTT. Translating it yields CASSPGGPETTDTQYF. The genes are TRBV7-9 and TRBJ2-3, with no clear D. The CDR3 has 16 residues. V gave up 5 bases and J gave up 2 bases, with 17 bases separating them. Germline values: CDR1 SEHNR, CDR2 FQNEAQ (reference sequence).

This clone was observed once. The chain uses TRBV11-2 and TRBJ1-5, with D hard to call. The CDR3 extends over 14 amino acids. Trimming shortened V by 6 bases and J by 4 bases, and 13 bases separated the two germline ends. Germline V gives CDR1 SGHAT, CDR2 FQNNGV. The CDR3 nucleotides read TGTGCCAGCAGTTCCGCCGGAGGAAATCAGCCCCAGCATTTT. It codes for CASSSAGGNQPQHF.

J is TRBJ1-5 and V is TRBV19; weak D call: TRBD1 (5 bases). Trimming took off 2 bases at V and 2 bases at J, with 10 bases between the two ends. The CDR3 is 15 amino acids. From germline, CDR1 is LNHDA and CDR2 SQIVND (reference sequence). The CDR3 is CASSIPGTGNQPQHF. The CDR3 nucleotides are TGTGCCAGTAGTATACCCGGGACTGGCAATCAGCCCCAGCATTTT. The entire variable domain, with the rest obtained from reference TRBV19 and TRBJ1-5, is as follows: DGGITQSPKYLFRKEGQNVTLSCEQNLNHDAMYWYRQDPGQGLRLIYYSQIVNDFQKGDIAEGYSVSREKKESFPLTVTSAQKNPTAFYLCASSIPGTGNQPQHFGDGTRLSIL.

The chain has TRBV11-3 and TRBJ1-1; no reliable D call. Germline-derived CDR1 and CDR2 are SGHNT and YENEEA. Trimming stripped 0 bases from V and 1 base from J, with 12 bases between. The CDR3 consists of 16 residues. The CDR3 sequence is CASSLDIRFENTEAFF. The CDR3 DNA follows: TGTGCCAGCAGCTTAGATATACGGTTCGAGAACACTGAAGCTTTCTTT. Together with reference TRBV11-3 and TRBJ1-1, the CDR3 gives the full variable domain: EAGVVQSPRYKIIEKKQPVAFWCNPISGHNTLYWYLQNLGQGPELLIRYENEEAVDDSQLPKDRFSAERLKGVDSTLKIQPAELGDSAVYLCASSLDIRFENTEAFFGQGTRLTVV.

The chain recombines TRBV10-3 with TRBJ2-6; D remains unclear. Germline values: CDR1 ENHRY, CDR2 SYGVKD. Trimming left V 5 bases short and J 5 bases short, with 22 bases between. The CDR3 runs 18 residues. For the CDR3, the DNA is TGTGCCATCAGTTTGTTACCCTGTATACAAAGTCGGGCCAACGTCCTGACTTTC. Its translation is CAISLLPCIQSRANVLTF.

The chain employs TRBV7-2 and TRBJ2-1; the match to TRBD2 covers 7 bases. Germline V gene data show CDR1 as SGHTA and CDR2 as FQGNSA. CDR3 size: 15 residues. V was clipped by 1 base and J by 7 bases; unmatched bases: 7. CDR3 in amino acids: CASSLGTQGGNEQFF. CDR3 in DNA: TGTGCCAGCAGCTTAGGTACCCAGGGAGGGAATGAGCAGTTCTTC.

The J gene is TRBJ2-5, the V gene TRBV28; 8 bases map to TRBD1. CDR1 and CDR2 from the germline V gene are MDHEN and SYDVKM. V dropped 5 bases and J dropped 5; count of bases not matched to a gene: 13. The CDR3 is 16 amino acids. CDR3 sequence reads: CASSPTDRGDEETQYF. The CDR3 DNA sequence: TGTGCCAGCAGTCCAACCGACAGGGGCGATGAGGAGACCCAGTACTTC.

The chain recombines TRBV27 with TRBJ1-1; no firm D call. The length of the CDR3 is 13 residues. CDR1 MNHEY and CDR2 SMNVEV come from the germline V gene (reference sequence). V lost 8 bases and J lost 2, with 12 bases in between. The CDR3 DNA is TGTGCCAGCTGCGCCGGGTCAAACACTGAAGCTTTCTTT. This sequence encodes CASCAGSNTEAFF.

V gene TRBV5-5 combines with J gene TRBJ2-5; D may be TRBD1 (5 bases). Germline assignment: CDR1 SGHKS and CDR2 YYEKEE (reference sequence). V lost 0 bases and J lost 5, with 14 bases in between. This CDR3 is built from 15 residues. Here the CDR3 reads CASSLEGDGWETQYF. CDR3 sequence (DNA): TGTGCCAGCAGCTTGGAAGGGGATGGGTGGGAGACCCAGTACTTC.

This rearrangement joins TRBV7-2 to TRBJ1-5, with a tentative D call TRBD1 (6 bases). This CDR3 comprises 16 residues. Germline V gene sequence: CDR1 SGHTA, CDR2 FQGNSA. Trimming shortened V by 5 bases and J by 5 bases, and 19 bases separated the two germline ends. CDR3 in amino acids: CASSEPPGDGHQPQHF. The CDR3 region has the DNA TGTGCCAGCAGCGAACCGCCAGGGGATGGTCATCAGCCCCAGCATTTT.

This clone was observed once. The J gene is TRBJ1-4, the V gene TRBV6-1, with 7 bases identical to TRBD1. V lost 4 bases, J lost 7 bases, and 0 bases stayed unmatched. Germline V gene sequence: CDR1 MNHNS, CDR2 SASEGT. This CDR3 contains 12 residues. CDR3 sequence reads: CASSGQGEKLFF. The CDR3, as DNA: TGTGCCAGCAGTGGACAGGGTGAAAAACTGTTTTTT.